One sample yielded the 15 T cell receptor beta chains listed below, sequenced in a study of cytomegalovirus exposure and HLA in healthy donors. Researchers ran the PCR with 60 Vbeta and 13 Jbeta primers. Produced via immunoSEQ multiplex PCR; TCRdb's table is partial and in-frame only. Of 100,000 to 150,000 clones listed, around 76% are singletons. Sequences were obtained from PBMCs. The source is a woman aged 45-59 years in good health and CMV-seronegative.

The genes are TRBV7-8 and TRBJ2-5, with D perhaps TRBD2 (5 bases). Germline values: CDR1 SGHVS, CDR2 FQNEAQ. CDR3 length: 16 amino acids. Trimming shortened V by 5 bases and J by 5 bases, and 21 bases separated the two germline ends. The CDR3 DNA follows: TGTGCCAGCAGCCCCGTGGGAGACTACCTCCGCGAGACCCAGTACTTC. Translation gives CASSPVGDYLRETQYF.

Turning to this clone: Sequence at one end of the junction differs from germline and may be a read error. In DNA, the CDR3 is TGTGCTAGCAGCTTAGAGCGGCCCTGTGTCTGCGCGCAGTTCTTC. This codes for CASSLERPCVCAQFF. The rearrangement uses TRBV7-7 and TRBJ2-1; a weak D match, TRBD2 (5 bases). Germline CDR1 SSHAT, CDR2 FNYEAQ (reference sequence). The length of the CDR3 is 15 residues.

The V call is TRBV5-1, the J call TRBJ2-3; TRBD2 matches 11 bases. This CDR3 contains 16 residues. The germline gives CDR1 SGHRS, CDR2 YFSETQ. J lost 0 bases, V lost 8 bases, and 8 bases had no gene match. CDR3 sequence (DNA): TGCGCCAGTATTCCCGGGACTAGCGGAAGCACAGATACGCAGTATTTT. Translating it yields CASIPGTSGSTDTQYF.

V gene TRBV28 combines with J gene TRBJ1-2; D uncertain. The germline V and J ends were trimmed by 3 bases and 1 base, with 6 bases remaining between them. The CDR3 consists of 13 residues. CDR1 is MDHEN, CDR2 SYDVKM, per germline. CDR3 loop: CASSLQVNYGYTF. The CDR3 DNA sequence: TGTGCCAGCAGTTTGCAGGTTAACTATGGCTACACCTTC.

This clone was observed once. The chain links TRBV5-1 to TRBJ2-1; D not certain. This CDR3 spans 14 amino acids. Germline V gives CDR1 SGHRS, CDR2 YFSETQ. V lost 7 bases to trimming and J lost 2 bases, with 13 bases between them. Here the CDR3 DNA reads TGCGCCAGCCGACTCCTCTCAGCCTACAATGAGCAGTTCTTC. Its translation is CASRLLSAYNEQFF. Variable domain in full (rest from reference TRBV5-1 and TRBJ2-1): KAGVTQTPRYLIKTRGQQVTLSCSPISGHRSVSWYQQTPGQGLQFLFEYFSETQRNKGNFPGRFSGRQFSNSRSEMNVSTLELGDSALYLCASRLLSAYNEQFFGPGTRLTVL.

The CDR3 nucleotides are TGTGCCAGCAGCTTCGGGGGGAGAGGCACCGGGGAGCTGTTTTTT. As protein: CASSFGGRGTGELFF. V and J are TRBV7-9 and TRBJ2-2; 7 bases line up with TRBD2. Germline V CDR1 and CDR2: SEHNR, FQNEAQ (reference sequence). The CDR3 totals 15 residues. V shed 3 bases and J 4 bases; nucleotides not matched to a gene: 5.

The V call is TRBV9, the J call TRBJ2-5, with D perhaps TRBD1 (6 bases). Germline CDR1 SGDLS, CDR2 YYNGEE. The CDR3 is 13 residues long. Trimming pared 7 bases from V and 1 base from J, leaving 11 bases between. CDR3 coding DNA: TGTGCCAGCTCGGTGACAGGCCAAGAGACCCAGTACTTC. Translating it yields CASSVTGQETQYF. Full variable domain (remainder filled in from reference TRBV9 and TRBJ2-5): DSGVTQTPKHLITATGQRVTLRCSPRSGDLSVYWYQQSLDQGLQFLIQYYNGEERAKGNILERFSAQQFPDLHSELNLSSLELGDSALYFCASSVTGQETQYFGPGTRLLVL.

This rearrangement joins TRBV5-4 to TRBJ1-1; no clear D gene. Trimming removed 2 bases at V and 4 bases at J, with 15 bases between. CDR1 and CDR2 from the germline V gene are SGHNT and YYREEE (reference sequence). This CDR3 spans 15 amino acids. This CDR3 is CASSLVGGLSTEAFF. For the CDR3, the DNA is TGTGCCAGCAGCTTAGTAGGAGGGTTGAGCACTGAAGCTTTCTTT.

CDR3 region: CSVRQERTGELFF. CDR3 coding DNA: TGCAGCGTCAGACAGGAACGCACCGGGGAGCTGTTTTTT. The rearrangement uses TRBV29-1 and TRBJ2-2; a possible D gene is TRBD1 (6 bases). The CDR3 sequence is 13 residues long. V lost 6 bases to trimming and J lost 4 bases, with 12 bases between them. The V gene's germline CDR1 is SQVTM and CDR2 ANQGSEA.

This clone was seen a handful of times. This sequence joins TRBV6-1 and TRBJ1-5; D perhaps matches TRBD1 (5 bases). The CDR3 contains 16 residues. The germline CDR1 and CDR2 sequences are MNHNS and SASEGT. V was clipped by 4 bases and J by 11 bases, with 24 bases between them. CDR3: CASSVRGRSAQSAQHF. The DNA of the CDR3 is TGTGCCAGCAGTGTACGGGGGAGGTCAGCTCAATCAGCCCAGCATTTT.

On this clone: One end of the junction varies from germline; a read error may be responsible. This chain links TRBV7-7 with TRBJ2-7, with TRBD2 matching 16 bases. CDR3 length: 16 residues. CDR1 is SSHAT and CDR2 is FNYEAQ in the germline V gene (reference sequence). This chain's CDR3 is CASSPGTSGRAYEQYF. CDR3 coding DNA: TGTGCTAGCAGCCCCGGGACTAGCGGGAGGGCCTACGAGCAGTACTTC.

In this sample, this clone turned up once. The CDR3 nucleotides read TGTGCCAGCGTCGGTTCGAATGAGCAGTTCTTC. Translated: CASVGSNEQFF. This chain links TRBV6-1 with TRBJ2-1; D is unresolved. The ends were cut back, 8 bases at V and 7 bases at J, with 9 bases in the middle. This CDR3 contains 11 residues. Germline V gene sequence: CDR1 MNHNS, CDR2 SASEGT.

The CDR3 DNA follows: TGTGCCAGCAGTGGCCTAAGTAGGGGAGAAGCTTTCTTT. This sequence encodes CASSGLSRGEAFF. The chain uses TRBV25-1 and TRBJ1-1, with D possibly matching TRBD1 (5 bases). The CDR3 spans 13 residues. Between the trimmed V and J ends, which lost 4 bases and 8 bases, there was a span of 14 bases. Germline CDR1 is MGHDK and CDR2 is SYGVNS. Looking up the rest from reference TRBV25-1 and TRBJ1-1 gives the full variable domain: EADIYQTPRYLVIGTGKKITLECSQTMGHDKMYWYQQDPGMELHLIHYSYGVNSTEKGDLSSESTVSRIRTEHFPLTLESARPSHTSQYLCASSGLSRGEAFFGQGTRLTVV.

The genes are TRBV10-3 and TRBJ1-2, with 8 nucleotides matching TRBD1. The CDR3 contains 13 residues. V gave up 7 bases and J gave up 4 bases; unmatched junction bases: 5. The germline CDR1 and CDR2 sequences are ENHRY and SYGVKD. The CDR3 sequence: CAIKGQGGYGYTF. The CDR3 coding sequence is TGTGCCATCAAAGGACAGGGAGGCTATGGCTACACCTTC.

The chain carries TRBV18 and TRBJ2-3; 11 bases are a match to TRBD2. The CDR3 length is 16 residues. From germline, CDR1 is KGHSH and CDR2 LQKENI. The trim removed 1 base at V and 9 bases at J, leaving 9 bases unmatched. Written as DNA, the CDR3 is TGTGCCAGCTCACCACTCGGGACTAGCGGAGGTGAGACGCAGTATTTT. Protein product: CASSPLGTSGGETQYF.